These 18 T cell receptor beta chains were sequenced from one sample in a study of blood T cells in healthy people across ages. A J-beta primer mix and a sample-barcoded 5' primer were used in a second PCR of roughly 6 to 11 cycles. TCRdb recomputed calls from the 5' RACE reads with MiXCR, one row per CDR3 protein. In the table there are 850,000 or so distinct CDR3 sequences, 29% of which are singletons. The source material was blood. These receptors originate from a woman of 80 years or more in good health.

Regarding this clonotype: A read error may be the cause here, since a much bigger clone is one base away. The chain carries TRBV7-9 and TRBJ1-4, with D perhaps TRBD1 (6 bases). Germline lookup yields CDR1 SEHNR and CDR2 FQNEAQ (reference sequence). The CDR3 length is 15 residues. V lost 5 bases and J lost 6, with 16 bases in between. In DNA form, the CDR3 reads TGTGCCAGCAGCCCGGCGGGGAGGGGGGATGAAAAACTGTTTTTT. This encodes CASSPAGRGDEKLFF.

This clonotype was observed a few times. The chain employs TRBV20-1 and TRBJ2-5; tentative D call: TRBD2 (6 bases). V gave up 6 bases and J gave up 5 bases, with 28 bases separating them. CDR1 is DFQATT and CDR2 is SNEGSKA in the germline V gene (reference sequence). The CDR3 loop spans 17 amino acids. CDR3 bases: TGCAGTGCCCATCAAGGCCCCGATACAGGAGGGGAGGAGACCCAGTACTTC. This encodes CSAHQGPDTGGEETQYF.

V usage is TRBV20-1 and J usage is TRBJ1-1; the match to TRBD1 covers 10 bases. CDR1 is DFQATT and CDR2 is SNEGSKA in the germline V gene (reference sequence). The junction had 20 bases not matched to a gene; V was cut back by 6 bases and J by 4 bases. The CDR3 runs 18 residues. CDR3 amino acids: CSAIGLGQGPRDGTEAFF. DNA for the CDR3: TGCAGTGCCATAGGTCTGGGACAGGGGCCCCGTGACGGCACTGAAGCTTTCTTT.

To note about this clonotype: This clone may be a read error of a much larger clone one base away. J is TRBJ1-2 and V is TRBV12-3 or TRBV12-4; D unresolved. V lost 5 bases to trimming and J lost 8 bases, with 18 bases between them. The CDR3 consists of 14 residues. CDR3 bases: TGTGCCAGCAGTCCGGACGGGGTCAGGCAAGGCTACACCTTC. Protein: CASSPDGVRQGYTF.

The J gene is TRBJ1-3, the V gene TRBV9; no clear D. From germline, CDR1 is SGDLS and CDR2 YYNGEE. The CDR3 totals 15 residues. V was pared by 0 bases and J by 0 bases, with 7 bases between. The CDR3: CASSVVTVSGNTIYF. CDR3 coding DNA: TGTGCCAGCAGCGTAGTTACGGTCTCTGGAAACACCATATATTTT.

This CDR3 reads CASSATGGGLSYNEQYF. CDR3 in DNA: TGTGCCAGCTCAGCAACAGGTGGAGGGCTCTCCTACAATGAGCAGTACTTC. This rearrangement joins TRBV18 to TRBJ2-5, with D perhaps matching TRBD2 (6 bases). Deletions cut 5 bases from V and 11 bases from J, with 30 bases between. In germline, CDR1 is KGHSH, CDR2 LQKENI. This CDR3 has 17 amino acids.

The J gene is TRBJ1-6, the V gene TRBV6-4; 8 bases are shared with TRBD1. CDR3 length equals 15 residues. Trimming removed 4 bases from V and 7 bases from J; junction bases left unmatched: 6. The germline CDR1 and CDR2 sequences are MRHNA and SNTAGT. CDR3 protein: CASSALTGENSPLHF. The CDR3 DNA reads as TGTGCCAGCAGTGCCCTGACAGGGGAAAATTCACCCCTCCACTTT.

This clonotype was observed at least ten times. This chain links TRBV7-2 with TRBJ2-3; TRBD2 agrees at 14 bases. The CDR3 covers 15 residues. Trimming at V came to 8 bases and at J to 8 bases, leaving 9 bases not matched to a gene. Germline loops: CDR1 SGHTA, CDR2 FQGNSA. DNA for the CDR3: TGTGCCAGCGGGACTGGGACTAGCGGGGGCCCTACGCAGTATTTT. It yields the protein CASGTGTSGGPTQYF.

This clonotype has ten or more counts. This chain's CDR3 is CASSLDRVWEQYF. The CDR3 DNA sequence: TGTGCCAGCTCGCTAGACAGGGTTTGGGAGCAGTACTTC. V gene TRBV18 combines with J gene TRBJ2-7, with 7 nucleotides matching TRBD1. The CDR3 is 13 amino acids. Trimming cost V 6 bases and J 7 bases; bases outside gene matches: 9. The germline V gene has CDR1 KGHSH and CDR2 LQKENI.

CDR3 coding DNA: TGTGCCAGCAGTGATGGACCGGGCCCAAGCTACGAGCAGTACTTC. It translates to CASSDGPGPSYEQYF. The chain recombines TRBV6-1 with TRBJ2-7; D is unresolved. Germline V lookup: CDR1 MNHNS, CDR2 SASEGT. V was shortened by 3 bases and J by 3 bases, with 15 bases between the two germline ends. This CDR3 spans 15 amino acids.

This clonotype was seen a few times. This rearrangement joins TRBV28 to TRBJ1-2; D not certain. The germline V and J ends were trimmed by 5 bases and 5 bases, with 15 bases remaining between them. This CDR3 has 14 amino acids. Looked up from germline, CDR1 is MDHEN and CDR2 is SYDVKM. CDR3 bases: TGTGCCAGCAGTATAAACACCCCTGCGTATGGCTACACCTTC. This gives the protein CASSINTPAYGYTF.

In its sample, this clonotype was seen a few times. The chain has TRBV18 and TRBJ2-1; 15 nucleotides match TRBD2. Germline V CDR1 and CDR2: KGHSH, LQKENI. V was pared by 3 bases and J by 8 bases, with 14 bases of the junction left unmatched. The CDR3 loop spans 19 amino acids. The CDR3 coding sequence is TGTGCCAGCTCACCGAACAGGACTAGCGGGGGGGCCTTGGCATATGAGCAGTTCTTC. Translation gives CASSPNRTSGGALAYEQFF.

For this clonotype: This sequence may be a read error, since a much larger clone differs from it by one base. The gene calls are TRBV11-2 and TRBJ2-1; TRBD2 might be the D (5 bases). CDR1 is SGHAT and CDR2 is FQNNGV in the germline V gene. V dropped 8 bases and J dropped 0 bases, with 14 bases sitting between them. The CDR3 extends over 15 amino acids. The CDR3 bases are TGTGCCAGCGGCTCCGGGGTCGGCTCCTACAATGAGCAGTTCTTC. This translates into CASGSGVGSYNEQFF.

Comments on this clonotype: Compared with germline, one end of the junction differs, possibly owing to a read error. The V and J genes are TRBV7-7 and TRBJ2-1; tentatively, D is TRBD1 or TRBD2 (5 bases each). Germline CDR1 reads SSHAT; CDR2 reads FNYEAQ (reference sequence). The CDR3 spans 15 residues. CDR3 sequence: CASSLDRDAYNEQFF. The CDR3 nucleotides are TGTGCTAGCAGCTTAGACCGGGACGCCTACAATGAGCAGTTCTTC.

This clonotype was seen a few times. A much larger clone differs from this one at a single base, so this may be a read error. The chain combines TRBV20-1 with TRBJ2-4; possibly TRBD1 for D (5 bases). Germline lookup yields CDR1 DFQATT and CDR2 SNEGSKA (reference sequence). This CDR3 region has 16 residues. For the CDR3, the DNA is TGCAGTGCTAGAGCAGGGATGCCTCGGGCCAAAAACGTTCAGTACTTC. Residues: CSARAGMPRAKNVQYF.

This clonotype was observed once. The chain recombines TRBV27 with TRBJ1-5; D remains unclear. The CDR3 has 15 amino acids. The V end lost 5 bases, the J end lost 1 base, and 12 bases lay between the germline ends. Looked up from germline, CDR1 is MNHEY and CDR2 is SMNVEV (reference sequence). The CDR3 DNA sequence: TGTGCCAGCAGTCGCCTATCTGGGAGCAATCAGCCCCAGCATTTT. It translates to CASSRLSGSNQPQHF.

Notes on this clonotype: A much larger clonotype is one base distant, so this may be a read error. CDR3 protein: CSVHRQGTNYDYTF. The CDR3 DNA follows: TGCAGCGTTCACCGACAGGGAACCAACTATGACTACACCTTC. The chain carries TRBV29-1 and TRBJ1-2; 7 bases are a match to TRBD1. Germline V gene data show CDR1 as SQVTM and CDR2 as ANQGSEA. The CDR3 contains 14 residues.

In its sample, this clonotype was seen a few times. The rearrangement joins TRBV12-3 or TRBV12-4 to TRBJ1-5, with a weak D call TRBD1 (5 bases). The V end was cut by 4 bases, the J end by 5 bases, with 6 bases between. The CDR3 consists of 12 residues. CDR3 nucleotides: TGTGCCAGCAGTTCAGGGTATCAGCCCCAGCATTTT. Translation: CASSSGYQPQHF.